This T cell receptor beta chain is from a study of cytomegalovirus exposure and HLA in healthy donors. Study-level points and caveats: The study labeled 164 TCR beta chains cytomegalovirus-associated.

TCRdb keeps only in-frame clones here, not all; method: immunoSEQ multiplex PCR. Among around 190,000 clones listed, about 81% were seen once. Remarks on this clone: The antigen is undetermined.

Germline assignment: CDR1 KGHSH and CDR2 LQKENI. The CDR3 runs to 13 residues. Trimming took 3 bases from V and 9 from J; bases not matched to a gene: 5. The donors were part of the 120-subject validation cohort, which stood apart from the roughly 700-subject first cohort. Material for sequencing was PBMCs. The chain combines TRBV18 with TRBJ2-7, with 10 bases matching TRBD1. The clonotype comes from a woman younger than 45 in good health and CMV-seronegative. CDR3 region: CASSPTGGFVQYF. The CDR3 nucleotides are TGTGCCAGCTCACCGACAGGGGGCTTTGTGCAGTACTTC.